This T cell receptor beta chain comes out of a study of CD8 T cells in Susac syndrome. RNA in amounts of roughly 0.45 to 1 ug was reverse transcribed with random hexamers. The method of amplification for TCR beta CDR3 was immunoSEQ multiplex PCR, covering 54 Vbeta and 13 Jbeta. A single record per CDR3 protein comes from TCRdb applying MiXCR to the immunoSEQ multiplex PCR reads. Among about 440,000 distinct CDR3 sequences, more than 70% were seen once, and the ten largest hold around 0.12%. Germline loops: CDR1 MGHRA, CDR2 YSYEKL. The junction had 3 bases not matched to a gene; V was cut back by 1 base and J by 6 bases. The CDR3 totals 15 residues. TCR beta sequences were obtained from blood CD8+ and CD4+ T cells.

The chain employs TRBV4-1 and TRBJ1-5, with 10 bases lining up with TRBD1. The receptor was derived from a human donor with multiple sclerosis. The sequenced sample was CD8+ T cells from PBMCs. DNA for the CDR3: TGCGCCAGCAGCCAAGGACAGGGGGCAGGTCAGCCCCAGCATTTT. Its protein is CASSQGQGAGQPQHF.